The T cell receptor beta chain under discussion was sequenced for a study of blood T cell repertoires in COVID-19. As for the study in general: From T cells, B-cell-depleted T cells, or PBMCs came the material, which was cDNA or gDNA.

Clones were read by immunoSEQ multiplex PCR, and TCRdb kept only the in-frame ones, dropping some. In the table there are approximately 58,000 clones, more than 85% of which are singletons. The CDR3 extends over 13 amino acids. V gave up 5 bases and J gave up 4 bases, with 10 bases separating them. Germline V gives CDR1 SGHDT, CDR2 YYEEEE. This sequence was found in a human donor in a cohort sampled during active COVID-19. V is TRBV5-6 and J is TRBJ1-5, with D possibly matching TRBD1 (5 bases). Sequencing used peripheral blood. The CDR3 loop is CASSYGGNQPQHF. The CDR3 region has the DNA TGTGCCAGCAGTTACGGGGGAAATCAGCCCCAGCATTTT.